The present TCR beta chain was sequenced within a study of T cell clonotyping in hematopoietic cell transplantation. Findings and caveats of the study: CD4 and CD8 repertoire contributions could not be separated without sorting. At the given depth, recipient repertoires were over 95% de novo clonotypes.

The CDR3 sequence is 11 residues long. Germline CDR1 is GTSNPN and CDR2 is SVGIG (reference sequence). J gave up 7 bases and V 5 bases, and 2 bases lay outside the gene matches. Generated by immunoSEQ multiplex PCR, the TCRdb table keeps only in-frame clones and is missing some. The sample carries fewer than 7,500 clones, just over 75% recorded once. To note about this clone: The antigen is not known.

The chain uses TRBV30 and TRBJ1-2; 9 bases are a match to TRBD1. This receptor was obtained from a male patient aged 45-60 years who had an allogeneic stem cell transplant from an unrelated donor, so the T cells may come from the graft donor. Some clones in this sample may be carry-over from other donors' samples. Sample: PBMCs, taken 100 days after allogeneic stem cell transplant. The CDR3 loop is CAWDRGFGYTF. The DNA for the CDR3 is TGTGCCTGGGACAGGGGGTTTGGCTACACCTTC.